Listed below are T cell receptor beta chains from one sample, sequenced in a study of post-analysis software for immune sequencing data. TCRdb processed the PCR reads anew with MiXCR; each CDR3 protein has one entry. Here the sample spans fewer than 550,000 distinct CDR3 sequences, roughly 34% being singletons. Sequencing was carried out using blood. The origin of the receptors is a girl younger than 18 with multiple sclerosis. Each CDR3 is given with its conserved first and last residue. A D gene is named only where the DNA matches it firmly. Expanded clones are given a class, and other clones once, few, many or no size at all.

j_call v_call clone_size d_call cdr3_nt cdr3_aa
TRBJ2-2 TRBV7-7 - TRBD1 TGTGCCAGCAGCTTCAACCCCATACAGGGGGCAGGAGGGGAGCTGTTTTTT CASSFNPIQGAGGELFF
TRBJ2-1 TRBV5-1 - - TGCGCCAGCAGCTTCCTCCGGGCTAGCGTTTCTACGTCCTACAATGAGCAGTTCTTC CASSFLRASVSTSYNEQFF
TRBJ1-1 TRBV3-1 - - TGTGCCAGCAGGCACGACAGGAACACTGAAGCTTTCTTT CASRHDRNTEAFF
TRBJ2-1 TRBV3-1 - TRBD2 TGTGCCAGCAGCCGGACTAGCGGGGGCCTCAGGGATGAGCAGTTCTTC CASSRTSGGLRDEQFF
TRBJ2-3 TRBV20-1 few TRBD2 TGCAGTGCTAGAGATTACAACGGGGGGGCCGGAGATACGCAGTATTTT CSARDYNGGAGDTQYF
TRBJ2-7 TRBV7-9 - - TGTGCCAGCAGCTTTCCAGAGAGAGGGAGCTCCTACGAGCAGTACTTC CASSFPERGSSYEQYF
TRBJ2-1 TRBV11-2 once - TGTGCCAGCAGCTTCTCATTCGACAGGTTGCATAGTTTTCGCAATGAGCAGTTCTTC CASSFSFDRLHSFRNEQFF
TRBJ2-7 TRBV7-3 few - TGTGCCAGCAGCTTATTACCTTTCTACGAGCAGTACTTC CASSLLPFYEQYF
TRBJ2-3 TRBV12-3/TRBV12-4 few TRBD1 TGTGCCAGCAGCCCGGGGGACAGGGACACGAGCACAGATACGCAGTATTTT CASSPGDRDTSTDTQYF
TRBJ2-1 TRBV11-2 many - TGTGCCAGCAGCTTAGATCCAAGTGGCCATGAGCAGTTCTTC CASSLDPSGHEQFF
TRBJ2-5 TRBV5-1 - - TGCGCCAGCAGCTTAGATCGGGCAGATGGGTTTAGGCCCCAGTACTTC CASSLDRADGFRPQYF
TRBJ2-5 TRBV5-1 - - TGCGCCAGCAGCTTAACTCCGGGGGTGGAGACCCAGTACTTC CASSLTPGVETQYF
TRBJ2-3 TRBV7-8 - - TGTGCCAACAGCTTAGCGGCAGGGCTTATATCAGATACGCAGTATTTT CANSLAAGLISDTQYF
TRBJ2-5 TRBV7-2 once TRBD1 TGTGCCAGCAGCTCGGGACAGGGTCAAGAGACCCGGTACTTC CASSSGQGQETRYF
TRBJ2-3 TRBV4-2 - - TGTGCCAGCAGCCAAGATCTGGCCACAGATACGCAGTATTTT CASSQDLATDTQYF
TRBJ2-1 TRBV28 - TRBD2 TGTGCCAGCAGTCGCCGGACGGGGGGGGGCGGAAAGGAGCAGTTCTTC CASSRRTGGGGKEQFF
TRBJ2-2 TRBV5-1 few TRBD1 TGCGCCAGCAGCCGGAAAGGACAGGGCAACACCGGGGAGCTGTTTTTT CASSRKGQGNTGELFF
TRBJ2-3 TRBV27 few TRBD2 TGTGCCAGCAGTTCCCTAGCGGGGGGACTGGATACGCAGTATTTT CASSSLAGGLDTQYF
TRBJ1-4 TRBV27 - - TGTGCCAGCAGTTTATTTATTACTAATGAAAAACAGTTTTTT CASSLFITNEKQFF
TRBJ2-1 TRBV4-1 - - TGCGCCAGCAGCCAAGATTGGGCAGGGCGAAATGAGCAGTTCTTC CASSQDWAGRNEQFF
TRBJ2-5 TRBV20-1 - - TGCAGTGCTAGACCCCTGGATCGGATCCAAGAGACCCAGTACTTC CSARPLDRIQETQYF
TRBJ1-1 TRBV20-1 few TRBD1 TGCAGTGCACCGGGACAGGGAACTTCTGAAGCTTTCTTT CSAPGQGTSEAFF
TRBJ2-3 TRBV5-1 - - TGCGCCAGCAGCTTGGCACCGCGCACAGATACGCAGTATTTT CASSLAPRTDTQYF
TRBJ2-3 TRBV5-1 - TRBD2 TGCGCCAGCAGCCCTAGCGGGGGACAGGCAGATACGCAGTATTTT CASSPSGGQADTQYF
TRBJ1-6 TRBV11-2 few - TGTGCCAGCAGCTTAGGGGGTCCTCATGGATCACCCCTCCACTTT CASSLGGPHGSPLHF
TRBJ2-4 TRBV6-4 few TRBD1 TGTGCCAGCAGTGGGCAAACCCGGTGGGACAGGGTTGACATTCAGTACTTC CASSGQTRWDRVDIQYF
TRBJ1-2 TRBV20-1 few TRBD1 TGCAGTGCTAGGGCCGCATCAGGGGGTCAGGGCTACACCTTC CSARAASGGQGYTF
TRBJ2-4 TRBV20-1 few TRBD1 TGCAGTGCCCCCGGACAGGGAAAAAACATTCAGTACTTC CSAPGQGKNIQYF
TRBJ2-5 TRBV29-1 - - TGCAGCGTTGTGAGTAGCACAGGGCAAGAGACCCAGTACTTC CSVVSSTGQETQYF
TRBJ1-4 TRBV10-3 - TRBD1 TGTGCCATCGAGACAGGGTCCAATGTTAGACTGTTTTTT CAIETGSNVRLFF
TRBJ2-2 TRBV12-3/TRBV12-4 - - TGTGCCAGCAGCCTAACAAACAGAAACACCGGGGAGCTGTTTTTT CASSLTNRNTGELFF
TRBJ2-7 TRBV27 few TRBD1 TGTGCCAGCAGCCGGACAGGGCTTCCCCCCTACGAGCAGTACTTC CASSRTGLPPYEQYF
TRBJ2-5 TRBV5-1 few - TGCGCCAGCAGCTCCTCGACAGAACCTATGGAGACCCAGTACTTC CASSSSTEPMETQYF
TRBJ2-1 TRBV5-1 few - TGCGCCAGCAGTCTCCGAGTCTCCGGCCGGAATGAGCAGTTCTTC CASSLRVSGRNEQFF
TRBJ2-4 TRBV11-1 - - TGTGCCAGCAGCCCCGACAGGTTCACCAAAAACATTCAGTACTTC CASSPDRFTKNIQYF
TRBJ2-1 TRBV4-1 few - TGCGCCAGCAGCCAAGAGGGGGGCCCGACCTACAATGAGCAGTTCTTC CASSQEGGPTYNEQFF
TRBJ1-6 TRBV7-9 - - TGTGCCAGCAGTGAAAGGGGCACACGGGATTCACCCCTCCACTTT CASSERGTRDSPLHF
TRBJ2-7 TRBV5-1 many TRBD2 TGCGCCAGCAGCTTTAGCGGGGGACCCTACGAGCAGTACTTC CASSFSGGPYEQYF
TRBJ2-5 TRBV20-1 few - TGCAGTGCTAGACAAGGTTTCGAGACCCAGTACTTC CSARQGFETQYF
TRBJ2-7 TRBV6-2/TRBV6-3 few - TGTGCCAGCAGTTACAGCCGGGCGCCAGCCCGAACCTACGAGCAGTACTTC CASSYSRAPARTYEQYF
TRBJ2-3 TRBV5-1 - - TGCGCCAGCGTTGACGGAACGGGCACAGATACGCAGTATTTT CASVDGTGTDTQYF
TRBJ2-1 TRBV9 few - TGTGCCAGCAGCGTAGGAGGCAGGCCCAGCTCCTACAATGAGCAGTTCTTC CASSVGGRPSSYNEQFF
TRBJ1-2 TRBV9 - - TGTGCCAGCAGCCCAAATCCAACAGGGAGTCCTGGCTACACCTTC CASSPNPTGSPGYTF
TRBJ2-5 TRBV29-1 - - TGCAGCGTTCTCGTAGCTCCCCCGGGACTCAAGAAAGAGACCCAGTACTTC CSVLVAPPGLKKETQYF
TRBJ2-5 TRBV5-1 - - TGCGCCAGCAGCTTGACAGGGCGCCAAGAGGCCCAGTACTTC CASSLTGRQEAQYF
TRBJ2-7 TRBV5-1 - - TGCGCCAGCAGCTTGGCGTCAGCGGGTTACTACGAGCAGTACTTC CASSLASAGYYEQYF